This T cell receptor beta chain derives from a study of identical twins. The V segment lost 6 bases and the J segment 0 bases; nucleotides outside the gene matches: 8. This CDR3 is 15 amino acids long. This clonotype was seen a few times. All donors comprised healthy Caucasians. TCRdb processed the 5' RACE reads anew with MiXCR; each CDR3 protein has one entry. The sample lists hundreds of thousands of distinct CDR3 sequences, roughly 18% occurring once. These same data were also listed under a study on T cells expressing NK-cell markers.

The clonotype comes from a woman between 18 and 29 years old in good health. The rearrangement joins TRBV12-3 or TRBV12-4 to TRBJ2-7, with 7 bases aligning to TRBD1. Material: PBMCs. For the CDR3, the DNA is TGTGCCAGCAGAAGGGGACAGCAGATCTCCTACGAGCAGTACTTC. Protein sequence: CASRRGQQISYEQYF.